This TCR beta chain was found in a study of cytomegalovirus exposure and HLA in healthy donors. Primers: 60 Vbeta forward and 13 Jbeta reverse. Sequencing used immunoSEQ multiplex PCR; TCRdb keeps in-frame clones, though not all of them. The table shows tens of thousands of clones, with approximately 86% occurring only once. Study findings and constraints: In an earlier analysis, about 87% or about 30%: the productive usage of most TCR beta V segments. Among TCR sequences, most were rare, though some public TCRs appeared in many donors.

Concerning this clone: Its antigen is not known.

Germline values: CDR1 LGHNA, CDR2 YSLEER. The CDR3 is 16 residues long. V gave up 0 bases and J gave up 4 bases; unmatched junction bases: 3. The gene calls are TRBV4-3 and TRBJ2-3, with 11 nucleotides matching TRBD1. Material for sequencing was PBMCs. The sequence came from a woman aged 18 to 35 in good health and CMV-seropositive. The chain's CDR3 is CASSQDPGQGADTQYF. The CDR3 coding sequence is TGCGCCAGCAGCCAAGATCCGGGACAGGGGGCAGATACGCAGTATTTT.